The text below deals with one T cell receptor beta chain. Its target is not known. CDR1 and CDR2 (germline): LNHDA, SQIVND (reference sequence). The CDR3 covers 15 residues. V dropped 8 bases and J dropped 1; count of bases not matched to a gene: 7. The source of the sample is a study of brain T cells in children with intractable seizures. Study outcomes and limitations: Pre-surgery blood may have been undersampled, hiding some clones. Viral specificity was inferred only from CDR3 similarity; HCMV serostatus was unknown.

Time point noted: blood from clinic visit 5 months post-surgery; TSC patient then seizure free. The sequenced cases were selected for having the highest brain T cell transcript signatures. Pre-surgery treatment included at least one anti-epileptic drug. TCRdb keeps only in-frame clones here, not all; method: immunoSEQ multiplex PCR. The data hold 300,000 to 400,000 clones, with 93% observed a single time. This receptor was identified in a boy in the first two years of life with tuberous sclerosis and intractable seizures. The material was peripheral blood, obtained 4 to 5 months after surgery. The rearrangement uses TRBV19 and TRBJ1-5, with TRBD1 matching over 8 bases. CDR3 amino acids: CASGRGQASNQPQHF. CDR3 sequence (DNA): TGTGCCAGTGGGAGGGGACAGGCGAGCAATCAGCCCCAGCATTTT.